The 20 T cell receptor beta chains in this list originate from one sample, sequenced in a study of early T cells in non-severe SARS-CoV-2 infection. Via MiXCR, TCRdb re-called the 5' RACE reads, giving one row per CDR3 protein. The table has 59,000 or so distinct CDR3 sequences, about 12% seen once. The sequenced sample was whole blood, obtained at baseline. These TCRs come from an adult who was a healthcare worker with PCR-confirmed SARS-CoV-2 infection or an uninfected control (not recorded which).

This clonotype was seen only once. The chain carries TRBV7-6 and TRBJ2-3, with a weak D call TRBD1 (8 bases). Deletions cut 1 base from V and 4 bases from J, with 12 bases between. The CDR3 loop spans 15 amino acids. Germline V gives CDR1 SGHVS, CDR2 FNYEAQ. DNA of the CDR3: TGTGCCAGCAGCTTAGGGACAGGGAGGGCAGATACGCAGTATTTT. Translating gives CASSLGTGRADTQYF.

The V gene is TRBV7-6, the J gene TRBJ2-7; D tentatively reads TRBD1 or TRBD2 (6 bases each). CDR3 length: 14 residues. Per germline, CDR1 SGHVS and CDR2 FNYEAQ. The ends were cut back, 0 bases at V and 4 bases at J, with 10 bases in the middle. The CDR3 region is CASSLAPGAYEQYF. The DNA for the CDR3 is TGTGCCAGCAGCTTAGCCCCGGGGGCTTACGAGCAGTACTTC.

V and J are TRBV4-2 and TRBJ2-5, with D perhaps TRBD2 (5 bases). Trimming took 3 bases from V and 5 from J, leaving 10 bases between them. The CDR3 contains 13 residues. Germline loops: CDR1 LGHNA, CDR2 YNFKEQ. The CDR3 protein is CASSHRGQETQYF. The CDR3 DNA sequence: TGTGCCAGCAGCCACCGAGGGCAGGAGACCCAGTACTTC.

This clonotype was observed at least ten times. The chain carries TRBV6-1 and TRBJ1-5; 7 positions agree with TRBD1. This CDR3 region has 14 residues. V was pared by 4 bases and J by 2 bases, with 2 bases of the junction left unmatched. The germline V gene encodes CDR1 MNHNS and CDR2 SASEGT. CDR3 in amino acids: CASSGQGGNQPQHF. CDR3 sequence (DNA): TGTGCCAGCAGTGGACAGGGTGGCAATCAGCCCCAGCATTTT.

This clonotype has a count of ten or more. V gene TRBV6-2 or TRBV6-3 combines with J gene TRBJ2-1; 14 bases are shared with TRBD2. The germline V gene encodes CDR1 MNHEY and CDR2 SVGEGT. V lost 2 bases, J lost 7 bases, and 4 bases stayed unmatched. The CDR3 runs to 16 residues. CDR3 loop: CASSYGLAGGGNEQFF. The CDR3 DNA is TGTGCCAGCAGTTACGGACTAGCGGGAGGAGGTAATGAGCAGTTCTTC.

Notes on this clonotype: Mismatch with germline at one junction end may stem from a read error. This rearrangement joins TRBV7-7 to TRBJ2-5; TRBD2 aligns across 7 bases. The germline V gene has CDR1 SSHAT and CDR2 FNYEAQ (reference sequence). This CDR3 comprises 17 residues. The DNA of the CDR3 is TGTGCTAGCAGCCTGGCTGTGGGAGGGGAGGTAAAGGAGACCCAGTACTTC. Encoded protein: CASSLAVGGEVKETQYF.

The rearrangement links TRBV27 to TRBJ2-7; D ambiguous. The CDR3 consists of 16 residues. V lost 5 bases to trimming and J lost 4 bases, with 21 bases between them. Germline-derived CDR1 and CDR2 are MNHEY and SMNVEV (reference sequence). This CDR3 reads CASSPHPLYLGYEQYF. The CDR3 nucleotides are TGTGCCAGCAGTCCCCACCCCTTATACCTCGGGTACGAGCAGTACTTC.

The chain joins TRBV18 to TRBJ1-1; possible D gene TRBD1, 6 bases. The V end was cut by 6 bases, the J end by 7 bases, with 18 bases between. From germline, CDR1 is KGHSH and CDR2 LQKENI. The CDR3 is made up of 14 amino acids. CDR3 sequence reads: CASSPAGASGEAFF. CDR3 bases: TGTGCCAGCTCTCCGGCGGGGGCGAGTGGTGAAGCTTTCTTT.

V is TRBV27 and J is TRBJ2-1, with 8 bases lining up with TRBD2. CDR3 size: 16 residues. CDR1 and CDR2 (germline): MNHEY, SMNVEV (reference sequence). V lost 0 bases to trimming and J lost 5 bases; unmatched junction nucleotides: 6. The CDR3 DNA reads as TGTGCCAGCAGTTTATCAAGTAGCGGGGCCCACAATGAGCAGTTCTTC. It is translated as CASSLSSSGAHNEQFF.

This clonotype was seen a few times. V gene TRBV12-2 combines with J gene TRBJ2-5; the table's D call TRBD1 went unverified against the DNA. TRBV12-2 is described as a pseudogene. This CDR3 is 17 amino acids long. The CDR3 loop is CASSLVWERRPQETQYF. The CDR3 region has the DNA TGTGCAAGTAGCTTAGTTTGGGAGAGGCGCCCTCAAGAGACCCAGTACTTC.

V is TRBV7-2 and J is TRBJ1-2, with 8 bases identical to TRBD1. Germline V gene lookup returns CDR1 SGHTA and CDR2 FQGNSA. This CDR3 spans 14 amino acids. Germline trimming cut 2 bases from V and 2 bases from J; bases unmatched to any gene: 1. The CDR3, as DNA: TGTGCCAGCAGCTTATCAGGGGGCAACTATGGCTACACCTTC. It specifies CASSLSGGNYGYTF.

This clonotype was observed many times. The chain's CDR3 is CASSERRVPYEQYF. CDR3 nucleotide sequence: TGTGCCAGCAGTGAACGTCGGGTGCCCTACGAGCAGTACTTC. J is TRBJ2-7 and V is TRBV25-1; no clear D. The CDR3 has 14 residues. Germline loops: CDR1 MGHDK, CDR2 SYGVNS. The V gene lost 2 bases and the J gene lost 2 bases, with 10 bases spanning the gap.

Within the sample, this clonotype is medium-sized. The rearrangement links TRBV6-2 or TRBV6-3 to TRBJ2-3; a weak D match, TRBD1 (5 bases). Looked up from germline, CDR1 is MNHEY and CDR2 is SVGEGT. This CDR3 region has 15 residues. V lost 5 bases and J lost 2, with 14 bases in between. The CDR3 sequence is CASSQGDGATDTQYF. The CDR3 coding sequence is TGTGCCAGCAGTCAGGGTGACGGAGCCACAGATACGCAGTATTTT.

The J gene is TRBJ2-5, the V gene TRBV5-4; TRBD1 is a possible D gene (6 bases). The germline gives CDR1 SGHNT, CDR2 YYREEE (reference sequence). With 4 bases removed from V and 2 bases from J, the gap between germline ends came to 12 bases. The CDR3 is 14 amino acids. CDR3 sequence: CASSPQGLQETQYF. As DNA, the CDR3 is TGTGCCAGCAGCCCACAGGGATTACAAGAGACCCAGTACTTC.

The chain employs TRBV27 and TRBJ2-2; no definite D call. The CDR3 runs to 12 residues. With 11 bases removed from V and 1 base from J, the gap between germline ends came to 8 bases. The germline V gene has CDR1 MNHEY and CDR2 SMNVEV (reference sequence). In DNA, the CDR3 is TGTGCCGTCCGATGGAACACCGGGGAGCTGTTTTTT. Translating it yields CAVRWNTGELFF.

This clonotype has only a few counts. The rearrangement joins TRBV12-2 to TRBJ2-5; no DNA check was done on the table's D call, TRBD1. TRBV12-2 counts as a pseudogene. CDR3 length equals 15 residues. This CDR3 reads CASRLDPRAEETQYF. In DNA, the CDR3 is TGTGCAAGTCGCTTAGACCCCAGGGCAGAAGAGACCCAGTACTTC.

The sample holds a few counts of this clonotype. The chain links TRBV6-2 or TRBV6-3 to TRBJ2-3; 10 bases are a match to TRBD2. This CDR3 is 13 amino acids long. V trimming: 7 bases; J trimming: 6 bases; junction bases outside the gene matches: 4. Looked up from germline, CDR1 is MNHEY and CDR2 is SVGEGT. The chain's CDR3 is CASTTTSGDTQYF. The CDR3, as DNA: TGTGCCAGCACCACGACTAGCGGGGATACGCAGTATTTT.

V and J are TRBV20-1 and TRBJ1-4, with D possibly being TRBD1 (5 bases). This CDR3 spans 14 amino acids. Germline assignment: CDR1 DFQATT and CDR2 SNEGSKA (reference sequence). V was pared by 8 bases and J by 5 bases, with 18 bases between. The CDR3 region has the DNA TGCAGTTGGAGCCGGCGGGGCGGAAATGAAAAACTGTTTTTT. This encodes CSWSRRGGNEKLFF.

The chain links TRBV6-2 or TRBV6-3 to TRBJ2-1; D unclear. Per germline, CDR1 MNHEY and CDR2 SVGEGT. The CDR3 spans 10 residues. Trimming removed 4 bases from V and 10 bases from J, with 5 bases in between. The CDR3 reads CASSSDEQFF. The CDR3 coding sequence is TGTGCCAGCAGTTCGGACGAGCAGTTCTTC.

CDR3 protein: CSAQGSQVQVTQYF. The CDR3 nucleotides are TGCAGTGCTCAAGGGAGCCAGGTTCAGGTTACGCAGTATTTT. This chain uses TRBV20-1 with TRBJ2-3; possibly TRBD2 for D (5 bases). From germline, CDR1 is DFQATT and CDR2 SNEGSKA (reference sequence). Trimming left V 5 bases short and J 8 bases short, with 20 bases between. This CDR3 region has 14 residues.